The T cell receptor beta chain under discussion was sequenced for a study of response to subunit inactivated influenza vaccine. Overall study results and limits: A suggestion made by the authors is that each seasonal influenza vaccination recruits few new T cells.

This CDR3 contains 13 residues. Germline CDR1 and CDR2: SNHLY and FYNNEI. Trimming stripped 9 bases from V and 0 bases from J, with 9 bases between. MiXCR, applied by TCRdb to the RT-PCR reads, yields one record per CDR3 protein. In the table there are roughly 700,000 distinct CDR3 sequences, about 15% of which are singletons. Concerning this clonotype itself: Its antigen remains unknown.

This receptor was obtained from a man aged 50 to 60 who received an inactivated influenza vaccine. The chain carries TRBV2 and TRBJ1-3; D is undetermined. The specimen comprised PBMCs from blood, sampled 14 to 15 days before vaccination. The CDR3 region has the DNA TGTGCCAGTTATACGAGCTCTGGAAACACCATATATTTT. Its translation is CASYTSSGNTIYF.